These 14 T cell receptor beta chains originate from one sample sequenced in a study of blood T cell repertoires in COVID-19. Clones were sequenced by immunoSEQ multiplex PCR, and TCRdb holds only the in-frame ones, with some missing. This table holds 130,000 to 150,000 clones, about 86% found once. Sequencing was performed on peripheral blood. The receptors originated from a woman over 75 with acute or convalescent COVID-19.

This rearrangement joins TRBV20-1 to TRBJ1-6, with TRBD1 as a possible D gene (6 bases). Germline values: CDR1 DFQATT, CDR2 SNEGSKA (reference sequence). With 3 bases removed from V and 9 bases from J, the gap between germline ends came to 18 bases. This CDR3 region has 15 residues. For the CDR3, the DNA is TGCAGTGCTAGTCGCGCGGGGGCTGGTAGTTCACCCCTCCACTTT. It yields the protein CSASRAGAGSSPLHF.

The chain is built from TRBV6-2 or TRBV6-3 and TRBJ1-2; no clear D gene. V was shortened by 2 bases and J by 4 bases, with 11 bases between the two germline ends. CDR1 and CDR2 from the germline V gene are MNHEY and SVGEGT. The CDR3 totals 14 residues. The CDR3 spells CASSYGSASYGYTF. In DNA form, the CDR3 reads TGTGCCAGCAGTTACGGTTCAGCGAGCTATGGCTACACCTTC.

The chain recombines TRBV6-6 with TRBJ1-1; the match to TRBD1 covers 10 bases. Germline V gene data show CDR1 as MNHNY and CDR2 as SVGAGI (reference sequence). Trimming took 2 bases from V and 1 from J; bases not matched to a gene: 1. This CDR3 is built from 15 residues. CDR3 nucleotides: TGTGCCAGCAGTTACGGACAGGGGGGGAACACTGAAGCTTTCTTT. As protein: CASSYGQGGNTEAFF.

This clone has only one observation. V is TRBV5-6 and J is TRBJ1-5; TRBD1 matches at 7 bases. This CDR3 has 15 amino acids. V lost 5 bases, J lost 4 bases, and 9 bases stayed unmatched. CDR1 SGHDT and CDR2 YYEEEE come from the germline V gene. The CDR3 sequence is CASSYGQASNQPQHF. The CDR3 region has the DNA TGTGCCAGCAGTTACGGACAGGCTTCGAATCAGCCCCAGCATTTT.

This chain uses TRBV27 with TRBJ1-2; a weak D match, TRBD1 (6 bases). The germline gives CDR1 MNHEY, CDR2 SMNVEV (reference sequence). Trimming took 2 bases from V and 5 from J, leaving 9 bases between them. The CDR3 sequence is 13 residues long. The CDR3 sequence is CASSLTGRYGYTF. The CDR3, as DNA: TGTGCCAGCAGTTTAACAGGGCGGTATGGCTACACCTTC.

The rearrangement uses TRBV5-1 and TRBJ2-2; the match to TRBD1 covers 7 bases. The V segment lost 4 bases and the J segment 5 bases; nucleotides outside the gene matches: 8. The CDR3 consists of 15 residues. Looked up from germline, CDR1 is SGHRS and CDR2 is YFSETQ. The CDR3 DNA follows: TGCGCCAGCAGCCCGCGACAGGGACCAACCGGGGAGCTGTTTTTT. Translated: CASSPRQGPTGELFF.

The CDR3 loop is CASSEREKLFF. CDR3 sequence (DNA): TGTGCCAGCAGTGAACGTGAAAAACTGTTTTTT. The chain employs TRBV2 and TRBJ1-4; D uncertain. Trimming shortened V by 2 bases and J by 7 bases, and 2 bases separated the two germline ends. The CDR3 runs 11 residues. CDR1 is SNHLY and CDR2 is FYNNEI in the germline V gene.

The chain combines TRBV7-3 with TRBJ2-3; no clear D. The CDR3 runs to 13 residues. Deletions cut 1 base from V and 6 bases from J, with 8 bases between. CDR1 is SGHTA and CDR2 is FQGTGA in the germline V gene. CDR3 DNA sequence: TGTGCCAGCAGCTTAAGGAGCTGGGATACGCAGTATTTT. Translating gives CASSLRSWDTQYF.

The CDR3 protein is CASSYAYSNQPQHF. CDR3 DNA sequence: TGTGCCAGCAGTTACGCGTATAGCAATCAGCCCCAGCATTTT. The chain has TRBV6-2 or TRBV6-3 and TRBJ1-5, with no clear D. V shed 2 bases and J shed 0 bases, with 5 bases lying between them. This CDR3 region has 14 residues. Germline V CDR1 and CDR2: MNHEY, SVGEGT.

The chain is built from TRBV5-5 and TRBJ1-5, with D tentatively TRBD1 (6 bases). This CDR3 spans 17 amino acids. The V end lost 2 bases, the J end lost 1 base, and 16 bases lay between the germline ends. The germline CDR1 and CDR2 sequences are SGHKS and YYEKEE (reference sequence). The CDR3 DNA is TGTGCCAGCAGCTTCTCAATGATAGGACAGAGCAATCAGCCCCAGCATTTT. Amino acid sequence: CASSFSMIGQSNQPQHF.

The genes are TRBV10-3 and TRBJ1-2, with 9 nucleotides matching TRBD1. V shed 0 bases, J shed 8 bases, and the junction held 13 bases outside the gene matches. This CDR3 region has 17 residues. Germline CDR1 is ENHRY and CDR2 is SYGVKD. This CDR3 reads CAISESRTGDTVGGYTF. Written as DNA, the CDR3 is TGTGCCATCAGTGAGTCACGGACAGGGGACACCGTGGGCGGCTACACCTTC.

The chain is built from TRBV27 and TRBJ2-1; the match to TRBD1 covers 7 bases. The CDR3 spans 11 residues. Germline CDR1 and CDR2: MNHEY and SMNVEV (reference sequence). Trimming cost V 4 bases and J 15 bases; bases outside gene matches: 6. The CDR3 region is CASSSPGQPFF. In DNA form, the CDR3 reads TGTGCCAGCAGTTCTCCGGGACAGCCGTTCTTC.

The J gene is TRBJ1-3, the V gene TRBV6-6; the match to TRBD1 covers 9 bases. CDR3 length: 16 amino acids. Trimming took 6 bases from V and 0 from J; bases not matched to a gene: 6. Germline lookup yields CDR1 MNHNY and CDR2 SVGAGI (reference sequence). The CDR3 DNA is TGTGCCAGCAGCCTACAGGGGGCCCGCTCTGGAAACACCATATATTTT. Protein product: CASSLQGARSGNTIYF.

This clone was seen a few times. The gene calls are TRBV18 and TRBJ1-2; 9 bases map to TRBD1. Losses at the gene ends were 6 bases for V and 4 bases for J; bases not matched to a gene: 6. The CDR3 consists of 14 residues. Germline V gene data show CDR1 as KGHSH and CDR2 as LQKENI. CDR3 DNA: TGTGCCAGCTCGTCGGGACAGGGACTCTATGGCTACACCTTC. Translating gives CASSSGQGLYGYTF.